The source of this T cell receptor (beta chain) is a study of cytomegalovirus exposure and HLA in healthy donors. Study-wide results and limits: The study designated 150 or so TCR beta chains cytomegalovirus-associated. Earlier findings revealed that most TCR beta V segments proved productive either about 87% or about 30% of the time.

The PCR employed 60 Vbeta primers together with 13 Jbeta primers. Using immunoSEQ multiplex PCR, the repertoire was profiled, and TCRdb retains in-frame clones only, with some absent. The table lists about 180,000 clones, roughly 85% of them singletons, with 0.69% in the top ten. With respect to this clone: Its specificity is not known.

Germline-derived CDR1 and CDR2 are KGHSH and LQKENI. The CDR3 contains 15 residues. Trimming cost V 6 bases and J 1 base, with 13 bases left between them. Donors in the study were healthy people who gave bone marrow. The sequenced material came from PBMCs. The origin of this receptor is a woman in her 40s in good health and CMV-seronegative. V usage is TRBV18 and J usage is TRBJ1-5; no firm D call. DNA for the CDR3: TGTGCCAGCTCGTTTATGGGCGGGAGCAATCAGCCCCAGCATTTT. As protein: CASSFMGGSNQPQHF.